Presented here are 3 T cell receptor beta chains from one specimen sequenced in a study of cytomegalovirus exposure and HLA in healthy donors. Primers included in the PCR were 60 Vbeta and 13 Jbeta primers. Data came from immunoSEQ multiplex PCR; TCRdb stores just in-frame clones and leaves some out. Found here are roughly 190,000 clones, about four fifths of them singletons; the top ten hold 2.9%. The sequencing input was PBMCs. Receptors originate from a female donor in good health and CMV-seronegative.

This rearrangement joins TRBV5-8 to TRBJ2-2, with TRBD2 matching over 7 bases. The CDR3 length is 18 residues. The V and J ends lost 2 bases and 4 bases, in that order; junction bases with no gene match: 14. CDR1 is SGHTS, CDR2 YDEGEE, per germline. The CDR3 DNA reads as TGTGCCAGCAGCTTTATGGGCTCGGGGGGACCGGTCACCGGGGAGCTGTTTTTT. Encoded protein: CASSFMGSGGPVTGELFF.

The chain is built from TRBV7-6 and TRBJ2-5, with a possible D match to TRBD2 (6 bases). The CDR3 totals 13 residues. The germline V gene has CDR1 SGHVS and CDR2 FNYEAQ. Trimming took off 0 bases at V and 5 bases at J, with 7 bases between the two ends. The CDR3 coding sequence is TGTGCCAGCAGCTTAGCGCGGGGTGAGACCCAGTACTTC. Amino acid sequence: CASSLARGETQYF. The full variable domain, with the rest looked up from reference TRBV7-6 and TRBJ2-5, is GAGVSQSPRYKVTKRGQDVALRCDPISGHVSLYWYRQALGQGPEFLTYFNYEAQQDKSGLPNDRFSAERPEGSISTLTIQRTEQRDSAMYRCASSLARGETQYFGPGTRLLVL.

J is TRBJ2-1 and V is TRBV7-6; TRBD2 agrees at 10 bases. Per germline, CDR1 SGHVS and CDR2 FNYEAQ. This CDR3 is built from 15 residues. Germline trimming cut 5 bases from V and 15 bases from J; bases unmatched to any gene: 16. In nucleotides, the CDR3 is TGTGCCAGCAGCGACAGACTAGCGGGTTCTGGGAATCCGTTCTTC. Protein sequence: CASSDRLAGSGNPFF.